The source of this TCR beta chain is a study of blood T cells in healthy people across ages (dated by TCRdb to 2014 to 2015). With respect to the entire study: In model experiments, template switching captured about one uniquely barcoded TCR beta cDNA molecule for every two T cells. Using deep sequencing normalized with unique cDNA molecular identifiers, the study measured how TCR beta repertoire diversity changes with age. Donors were grouped into four age groups: young (average roughly 16 years), middle-aged (approximately 41), aged (around 60) and long-lived (82). To avoid experimental bias, donors of different ages were randomly spread across the sequencing lanes. For two donors (one aged 18 to 29 and one aged 80 or older), the study analyzed two additional independent replicas of 1 million unique cDNA reads from the same blood draw. What the work shows at the level of the full study, not this receptor alone: As age increased, observed TCR beta diversity per million T cells dropped in a roughly linear way, and a significant reduction was already evident by age 40. Bulk unsorted PBMC profiling prevented conclusive comparison of naive and antigen-experienced compartments. The long-lived group showed more naive CD4+ T cells, fewer expanded clones and increased TCR diversity than the aged group, suggesting age selection. Observed TCR beta diversity correlated strongly with the percentage of naive T cells measured by flow cytometry. Estimates of total diversity based on one million sequenced T cells were regarded as lower bounds and as underestimates. Because donor CMV infection status was unknown, age-related changes in expanded clonotypes were potentially confounded.

Only a few counts were recorded for this clonotype. Its antigen is still unknown. Base qualities were left out, and no much larger clone turns up one base away. CDR1 MRHNA and CDR2 SNTAGT were looked up in the germline V gene. V is pared back by 6 bases and J by 5 bases, with 13 bases lying between the germline termini. Measured from the cysteine to the phenylalanine, the CDR3 is 13 residues long. Left in the record is the CDR3 DNA by itself, 39 bases read in frame from the first base. Library creation used 5' RACE. Reads for this sample came from an Illumina HiSeq 2500. A second roughly 7 to 11 cycle PCR used a sample-barcoded 5' primer and a J-beta primer mix. Each TCR beta cDNA molecule received a unique molecular identifier from a template-switch 5' adaptor carrying 12 random nucleotides. Each sample yielded at least 2.5 million CDR3-containing paired-end reads. All of the RNA was converted into first-strand cDNA using the Mint cDNA synthesis kit, with a TRBC-specific oligonucleotide serving as the primer. Following uracil-DNA glycosylase treatment, a first 18-cycle PCR with universal primers M1SS and BC2_uni_R was performed on all cDNA. The study's processing was this. For normalization, 1 million high-quality reads were randomly selected from each sample, with every read carrying a distinct molecular identifier. Reads sharing molecular identifiers were discarded rather than binned into consensus sequences. CDR3 identification, clonotype clustering and error correction used MiTCR with a Q25 quality threshold and the strictest error-elimination algorithm. A nonparametric unseen species model with Euler transformation was used to estimate lower-bound total TCR beta diversity. Through fastp at Q25 and MiXCR, TCRdb rebuilt clones from the public reads, retaining in-frame beta chains. One record per CDR3 amino acid sequence lists the most common genes and DNA. The V and J calls come from TCRdb's annotation, not from the publication. Within this sample are about 970,000 distinct CDR3 sequences, with around 54% of them counted one time only. The ten largest clones capture about a fifth of the sample.

The donors were roughly 38 Caucasian individuals from Russia, aged roughly 6 to 100 years, who were systemically healthy. About 10 milliliters of peripheral blood were drawn from each donor into EDTA-treated Vacutainer tubes. PBMCs were isolated by Ficoll-Paque density-gradient centrifugation, with at least 7 million obtained per sample. Total RNA, at least 6 micrograms per sample, was extracted from PBMCs with Trizol reagent. For every donor, flow cytometry on a PBMC aliquot measured the percentage of naive CD45RAhigh/CD27high T cells. The V and J genes are TRBV6-4 and TRBJ2-5; the D gene lacks a confident call. Input material: blood. This receptor was identified in a woman aged 55-75 years in good health. The nucleotide sequence is TGTGCCAGCAGCAATTCCGGGCGGGAGACCCAGTACTTC. Translation gives CASSNSGRETQYF.